Listed below are T cell receptor beta chains from one sample, sequenced in a study of T cell responses to AZD1222 COVID-19 vaccine. Measured with immunoSEQ multiplex PCR; TCRdb has only the in-frame clones, and not every one. The data contain roughly 150,000 clones, 92% of them singletons. Sequencing used peripheral blood, obtained on day 0 of AZD1222 vaccination. The receptors derive from an adult in good health. Both conserved end residues are part of each CDR3. The D gene is left open where the match is weak. Clone size is shown for a subset of rows, as once, few, many or a class of expanded clone.

>.|13|TRBJ1-1|TRBV28|.
CASLPRGEEEAFF
TGTGCCAGCCTCCCTCGTGGTGAGGAGGAAGCTTTCTTT
>TRBD2|23|TRBJ2-1|TRBV10-3|.
CAIRSSGLPSGRSPGSSYNEQFF
TGTGCCATCAGGAGCTCGGGCCTACCCAGCGGGAGGTCCCCTGGGAGCTCCTACAATGAGCAGTTCTTC
>.|12|TRBJ1-1|TRBV29-1|.
CSARGGGTEAFF
TGCAGCGCCAGGGGCGGTGGCACTGAAGCTTTCTTT
>TRBD1|15|TRBJ2-2|TRBV18|.
CASSPLDRVTGELFF
TGTGCCAGCTCACCATTGGACAGGGTCACCGGGGAGCTGTTTTTT
>.|14|TRBJ1-1|TRBV19|.
CATKHSGQNTEAFF
TGTGCCACAAAACACTCGGGACAGAACACTGAAGCTTTCTTT
>TRBD2|17|TRBJ2-6|TRBV9|.
CASSGRGGGSGANVLTF
TGTGCCAGCAGCGGTAGGGGCGGGGGCTCTGGGGCCAACGTCCTGACTTTC
>.|16|TRBJ2-1|TRBV5-4|.
CASSLGGASSYNEQFF
TGTGCCAGCAGCTTGGGGGGTGCGAGCTCCTACAATGAGCAGTTCTTC
>TRBD2|15|TRBJ2-1|TRBV7-3|.
CASSPKWTSGNEQFF
TGTGCCAGCAGCCCGAAATGGACTAGCGGCAATGAGCAGTTCTTC
>TRBD1|14|TRBJ1-5|TRBV19|.
CASSITGDNQPQHF
TGTGCCAGTAGTATAACAGGGGACAATCAGCCCCAGCATTTT
>.|12|TRBJ1-1|TRBV5-1|once
CASRGGNTEAFF
TGCGCCAGCCGCGGAGGGAACACTGAAGCTTTCTTT
>.|13|TRBJ2-7|TRBV11-2|.
CATSVSSSYEQYF
TGTGCCACCTCGGTTAGCTCCTCCTACGAGCAGTACTTC
>.|18|TRBJ1-4|TRBV30|.
CAWSVSRSPYATNEKLFF
TGTGCCTGGAGTGTATCCCGGAGCCCATATGCAACTAATGAAAAACTGTTTTTT
>TRBD1|14|TRBJ1-1|TRBV4-1|.
CASSPRTGSTEAFF
TGCGCCAGCAGCCCGAGGACAGGGTCCACTGAAGCTTTCTTT
>.|17|TRBJ2-2|TRBV23-1|.
CASSRDCWAYNTGELFF
TGCGCCAGCAGTCGCGATTGCTGGGCTTACAACACCGGGGAGCTGTTTTTT
>TRBD2|13|TRBJ2-2|TRBV19|.
CASLSRESGELFF
TGTGCCAGTCTATCGCGGGAGTCCGGGGAGCTGTTTTTT
>.|12|TRBJ1-6|TRBV12-3/TRBV12-4|.
CASSLGSSPLHF
TGTGCCAGCAGTTTGGGGAGTTCACCCCTCCACTTT
>TRBD2|14|TRBJ2-1|TRBV6-1|.
CASSEVNSGRKGFF
TGTGCCAGCAGTGAAGTGAATAGCGGGAGGAAGGGGTTCTTC
>.|15|TRBJ1-2|TRBV4-1|.
CASSQDYGGPGGYTF
TGCGCCAGCAGCCAAGATTATGGGGGGCCGGGCGGCTACACCTTC
>.|13|TRBJ1-3|TRBV5-1|.
CASSFGGADTIYF
TGCGCCAGCAGCTTTGGGGGGGCGGACACCATATATTTT
>.|13|TRBJ2-2|TRBV30|.
CAWRATNTGELFF
TGTGCCTGGAGGGCAACGAACACCGGGGAGCTGTTTTTT